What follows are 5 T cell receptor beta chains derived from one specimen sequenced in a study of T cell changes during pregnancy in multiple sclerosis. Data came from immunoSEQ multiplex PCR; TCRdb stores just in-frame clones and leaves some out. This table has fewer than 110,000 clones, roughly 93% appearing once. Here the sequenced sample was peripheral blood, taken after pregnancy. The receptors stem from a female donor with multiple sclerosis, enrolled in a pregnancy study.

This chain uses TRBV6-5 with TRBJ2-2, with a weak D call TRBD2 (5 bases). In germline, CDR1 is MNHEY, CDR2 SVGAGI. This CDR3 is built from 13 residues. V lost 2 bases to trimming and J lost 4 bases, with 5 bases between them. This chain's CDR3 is CASSYGSTGELFF. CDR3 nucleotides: TGTGCCAGCAGTTACGGGAGCACCGGGGAGCTGTTTTTT.

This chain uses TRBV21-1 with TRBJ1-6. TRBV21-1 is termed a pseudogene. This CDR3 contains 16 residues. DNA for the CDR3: TGTGCCAGCAGTGGTACGAGGGAAAAATTAAATTCACCCCTCCACTTT. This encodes CASSGTREKLNSPLHF.

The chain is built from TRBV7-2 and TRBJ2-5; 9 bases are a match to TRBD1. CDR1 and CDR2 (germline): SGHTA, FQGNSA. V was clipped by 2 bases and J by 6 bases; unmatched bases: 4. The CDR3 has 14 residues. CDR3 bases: TGTGCCAGCAGCTTACCGGACAGGGGAAAGACCCAGTACTTC. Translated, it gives CASSLPDRGKTQYF.

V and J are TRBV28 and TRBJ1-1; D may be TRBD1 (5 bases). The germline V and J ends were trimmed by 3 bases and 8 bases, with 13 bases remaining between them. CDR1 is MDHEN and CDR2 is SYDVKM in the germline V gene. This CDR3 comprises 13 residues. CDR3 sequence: CASSFMQGPEAFF. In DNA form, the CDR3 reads TGTGCCAGCAGTTTCATGCAGGGCCCGGAAGCTTTCTTT. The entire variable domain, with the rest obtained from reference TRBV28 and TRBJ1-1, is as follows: DVKVTQSSRYLVKRTGEKVFLECVQDMDHENMFWYRQDPGLGLRLIYFSYDVKMKEKGDIPEGYSVSREKKERFSLILESASTNQTSMYLCASSFMQGPEAFFGQGTRLTVV.

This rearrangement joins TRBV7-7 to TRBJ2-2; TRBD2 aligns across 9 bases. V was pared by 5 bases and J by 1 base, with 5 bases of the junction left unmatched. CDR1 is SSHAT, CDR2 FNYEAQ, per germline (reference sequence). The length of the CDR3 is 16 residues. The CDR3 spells CASSGASGVNTGELFF. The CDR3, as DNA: TGTGCCAGCAGCGGAGCTAGCGGGGTGAACACCGGGGAGCTGTTTTTT.